This T cell receptor beta chain is from a study of cytomegalovirus exposure and HLA in healthy donors. The study's findings and limits: The CMV antigen specificity of a few CMV-associated chains was confirmed through in vitro analysis. Several of the most significant clusters appeared, in a later analysis, to be linked to common viral pathogens. Fewer N-insertions than the approximately 700-donor mean were reportedly shown by an Asian-associated ancestry cluster in a later analysis. Earlier analysis found most TCR beta V segments productive about 87% or about 30% of the time.

Germline V gene lookup returns CDR1 LGHNA and CDR2 YNFKEQ. V was clipped by 0 bases and J by 8 bases; unmatched bases: 10. The CDR3 contains 17 residues. As to this clone: The antigen remains unidentified. Other DNA sequences in this specimen translate into the identical CDR3.

The PCR made use of 60 Vbeta and 13 Jbeta primers. Assay: immunoSEQ multiplex PCR; the TCRdb copy retains only in-frame clones and omits some. The sample includes over 80,000 clones, around 79% of them seen just once. The V gene is TRBV4-2, the J gene TRBJ2-2, with 9 nucleotides matching TRBD1. The receptor's source is a woman aged 70 to 79 in good health and CMV-seropositive. Sequenced: PBMCs. CDR3 coding DNA: TGTGCCAGCAGCCAAGATGGACAGGGGAAGATTGCTGGGGAGCTGTTTTTT. It translates to CASSQDGQGKIAGELFF.